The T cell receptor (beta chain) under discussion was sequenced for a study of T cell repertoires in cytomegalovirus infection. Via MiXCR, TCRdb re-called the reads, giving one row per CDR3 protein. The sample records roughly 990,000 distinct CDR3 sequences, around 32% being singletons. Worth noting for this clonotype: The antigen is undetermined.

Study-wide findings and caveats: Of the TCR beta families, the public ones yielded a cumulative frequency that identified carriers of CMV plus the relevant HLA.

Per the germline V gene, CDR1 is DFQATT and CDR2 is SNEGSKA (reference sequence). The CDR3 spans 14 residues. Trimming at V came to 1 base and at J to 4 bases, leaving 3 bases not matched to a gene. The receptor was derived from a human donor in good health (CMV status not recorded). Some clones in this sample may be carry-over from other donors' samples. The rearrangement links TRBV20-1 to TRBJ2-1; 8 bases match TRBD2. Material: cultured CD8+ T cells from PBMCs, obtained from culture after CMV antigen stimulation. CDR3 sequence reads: CSARGGGIYNEQFF. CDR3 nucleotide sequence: TGCAGTGCTAGAGGCGGGGGGATATACAATGAGCAGTTCTTC.